Below are 18 T cell receptor beta chains sequenced from a single sample in a study of regulatory T cells in long-lasting Graves disease. As to time point: persistent/refractory GD, antithyroid drugs over 5 years with positive TRAb. PBMC RNA served as the TCR library source. Arm-PCR with iRepertoire HTBI primers amplified the CDR3 regions for these TCR beta libraries. In TCRdb, the multiplex PCR reads were re-called with MiXCR into one record per CDR3 protein. This sample has roughly 400,000 distinct CDR3 sequences, with around 23% found just once. The sequencing here drew on peripheral blood mononuclear cells (PBMCs), taken when the disease was refractory, from a patient treated with antithyroid drugs. These receptor sequences come from a female donor with Graves disease.

This clonotype was seen at least ten times. J is TRBJ2-7 and V is TRBV28, with D uncertain. The germline CDR1 and CDR2 sequences are MDHEN and SYDVKM. V shed 7 bases and J shed 0 bases, with 7 bases lying between them. The CDR3 extends over 12 amino acids. The CDR3, as DNA: TGTGCCAGCACGTCGTTCTCCTACGAGCAGTACTTC. Amino acid sequence: CASTSFSYEQYF.

On this clonotype itself: This may arise from a read error, as a much more abundant clone is one base away. This chain joins TRBV28 and TRBJ2-5; TRBD1 is a possible D gene (5 bases). The CDR3 totals 18 residues. The germline V gene has CDR1 MDHEN and CDR2 SYDVKM. V lost 5 bases and J lost 3, with 25 bases in between. CDR3 sequence (DNA): TGTGCCAGCAGTCCGTTCGACAGCAAGGTTGGGAAGAAAGAGACCCAGTACTTC. The encoded protein is CASSPFDSKVGKKETQYF. The variable domain in full, completed from reference TRBV28 and TRBJ2-5, reads DVKVTQSSRYLVKRTGEKVFLECVQDMDHENMFWYRQDPGLGLRLIYFSYDVKMKEKGDIPEGYSVSREKKERFSLILESASTNQTSMYLCASSPFDSKVGKKETQYFGPGTRLLVL.

This clonotype was picked up many times. This rearrangement joins TRBV28 to TRBJ2-7, with 12 nucleotides matching TRBD2. V was pared by 3 bases and J by 3 bases, with 15 bases of the junction left unmatched. Germline V gives CDR1 MDHEN, CDR2 SYDVKM. The CDR3 spans 19 residues. CDR3 loop: CASSFSPRTSGMERYEQYF. In nucleotides, the CDR3 is TGTGCCAGCAGTTTTTCACCACGGACTAGCGGGATGGAGCGCTACGAGCAGTACTTC. Using reference TRBV28 and TRBJ2-7 for the parts outside the CDR3, the full variable domain is DVKVTQSSRYLVKRTGEKVFLECVQDMDHENMFWYRQDPGLGLRLIYFSYDVKMKEKGDIPEGYSVSREKKERFSLILESASTNQTSMYLCASSFSPRTSGMERYEQYFGPGTRLTVT.

The chain employs TRBV28 and TRBJ1-5, with D uncertain. This CDR3 spans 14 amino acids. CDR1 is MDHEN, CDR2 SYDVKM, per germline. Trimming pared 1 base from V and 10 bases from J, leaving 14 bases between. The CDR3 loop reads CASSLSEWGGPQHF. In DNA, the CDR3 is TGTGCCAGCAGTTTATCTGAGTGGGGAGGTCCCCAGCATTTT.

The V and J genes are TRBV7-9 and TRBJ1-2, with D possibly being TRBD1 (6 bases). The CDR3 runs to 13 residues. CDR1 SEHNR and CDR2 FQNEAQ come from the germline V gene (reference sequence). The ends were cut back, 7 bases at V and 8 bases at J, with 17 bases in the middle. The CDR3 DNA reads as TGTGCCAGCAACCACAGGGAGTGGTACGGCTACACCTTC. Translating it yields CASNHREWYGYTF.

This clonotype was found many times. The chain carries TRBV6-1 and TRBJ2-7, with TRBD1 identical over 7 bases. This CDR3 region has 11 residues. Unmatched junction bases numbered 4, after V lost 8 bases and J lost 6 bases. Germline V CDR1 and CDR2: MNHNS, SASEGT. The CDR3 loop is CASGRGTEQYF. In DNA, the CDR3 is TGTGCCAGCGGCAGGGGGACCGAGCAGTACTTC.

This clonotype was detected only a few times. The V and J genes are TRBV5-6 and TRBJ1-4, with 7 bases lining up with TRBD1. After removal of 3 bases from V and 3 bases from J, the junction contained 8 bases not matched to a gene. The CDR3 length is 16 residues. The germline CDR1 and CDR2 sequences are SGHDT and YYEEEE. The CDR3: CASSWETGRPNEKLFF. The DNA for the CDR3 is TGTGCCAGCAGCTGGGAGACAGGGAGACCTAATGAAAAACTGTTTTTT.

This clonotype was detected ten times or more. The chain joins TRBV28 to TRBJ1-2, with a weak D call TRBD1 (5 bases). Between the trimmed V and J ends, which lost 5 bases and 4 bases, there was a span of 14 bases. The CDR3 loop spans 14 amino acids. Germline V gene data show CDR1 as MDHEN and CDR2 as SYDVKM. The CDR3 protein is CASSRRDRGYGYTF. For the CDR3, the DNA is TGTGCCAGCAGTCGACGAGACAGAGGCTATGGCTACACCTTC.

In its sample, this clonotype was seen many times. The rearrangement joins TRBV30 to TRBJ2-2, with TRBD2 matching 8 bases. The CDR3 extends over 15 amino acids. V lost 2 bases and J lost 7; bases outside the gene matches: 9. Germline CDR1 reads GTSNPN; CDR2 reads SVGIG (reference sequence). CDR3 DNA: TGTGCCTGGAGTCTCTCGGGAGGGAACGGCGGGGAGCTGTTTTTT. Translated: CAWSLSGGNGGELFF.

This clonotype was seen ten or more times. The chain uses TRBV2 and TRBJ1-5; D is unclear. Germline V lookup: CDR1 SNHLY, CDR2 FYNNEI. The CDR3 is made up of 14 amino acids. Trimming removed 1 base from V and 3 bases from J, with 7 bases in between. CDR3 protein: CASSEDSSNQPQHF. CDR3 DNA: TGTGCCAGCAGTGAAGACAGTTCCAATCAGCCCCAGCATTTT. Full variable domain (missing parts from reference TRBV2 and TRBJ1-5): EPEVTQTPSHQVTQMGQEVILRCVPISNHLYFYWYRQILGQKVEFLVSFYNNEISEKSEIFDDQFSVERPDGSNFTLKIRSTKLEDSAMYFCASSEDSSNQPQHFGDGTRLSIL.

The count of this clonotype is one. The conserved phenylalanine or tryptophan is not found at the CDR3 terminus, so this likely reflects a read error. V usage is TRBV5-1 and J usage is TRBJ2-7, with TRBD1 matching 8 bases. CDR3 size: 14 residues. Germline CDR1 SGHRS, CDR2 YFSETQ. V gave up 4 bases and J gave up 0 bases; unmatched junction bases: 3. CDR3 sequence reads: CASSPGQGSYEQYL. CDR3 DNA sequence: TGCGCCAGCAGCCCCGGACAGGGCTCCTACGAGCAGTACCTC.

The V call is TRBV3-1, the J call TRBJ2-3; no clear D. Germline V CDR1 and CDR2: LGHDT, YNNKEL (reference sequence). V was shortened by 1 base and J by 4 bases, with 9 bases between the two germline ends. The CDR3 is 14 amino acids. Here the CDR3 DNA reads TGTGCCAGCAGCCAAGGAAGATGGGCAGATACGCAGTATTTT. Translated, it gives CASSQGRWADTQYF.

V gene TRBV29-1 combines with J gene TRBJ2-6; D is unclear. Trimming cost V 4 bases and J 2 bases, with 6 bases left between them. This CDR3 is 13 amino acids long. Germline V lookup: CDR1 SQVTM, CDR2 ANQGSEA. The CDR3 DNA is TGCAGCGTTGGGGTCCCTGGGGCCAACGTCCTGACTTTC. This gives the protein CSVGVPGANVLTF.

Only a few counts were recorded for this clonotype. The V call is TRBV5-4, the J call TRBJ2-7; D call uncertain. CDR3 size: 11 residues. Germline V lookup: CDR1 SGHNT, CDR2 YYREEE (reference sequence). V lost 5 bases and J 7 bases, leaving 10 bases between the germline ends. CDR3 sequence: CASRRPWEQYF. In DNA, the CDR3 is TGTGCCAGCAGGAGGCCTTGGGAGCAGTACTTC.

The chain recombines TRBV28 with TRBJ1-5; 7 positions agree with TRBD1. V gave up 4 bases and J gave up 7 bases; unmatched junction bases: 10. Germline assignment: CDR1 MDHEN and CDR2 SYDVKM. The CDR3 totals 15 residues. This CDR3 reads CASSSPTGRRQPQHF. CDR3 bases: TGTGCCAGCAGTTCCCCGACAGGGCGACGACAGCCCCAGCATTTT.

This clonotype was detected many times. The chain has TRBV20-1 and TRBJ1-5; 11 nucleotides match TRBD1. Germline V gene lookup returns CDR1 DFQATT and CDR2 SNEGSKA (reference sequence). The CDR3 sequence is 15 residues long. The trim removed 2 bases at V and 5 bases at J, leaving 5 bases unmatched. The DNA of the CDR3 is TGCAGTGCTAGATTGCCGGGACAGGGGGATCAGCCCCAGCATTTT. This gives the protein CSARLPGQGDQPQHF.

This clonotype occurred many times. The rearrangement uses TRBV9 and TRBJ1-1; D not resolved. V lost 5 bases to trimming and J lost 4 bases, with 12 bases between them. Germline-derived CDR1 and CDR2 are SGDLS and YYNGEE. CDR3 length: 13 residues. The CDR3 DNA is TGTGCCAGCAGTCCCCGTCCGAGCACTGAAGCTTTCTTT. Its protein product is CASSPRPSTEAFF.

The sample holds a few counts of this clonotype. V gene TRBV15 combines with J gene TRBJ1-1; 9 nucleotides align to TRBD1. In germline, CDR1 is LNHNV, CDR2 YYDKDF (reference sequence). With V trimmed by 4 bases and J by 3 bases, 6 bases remained unmatched. The CDR3 has 15 amino acids. CDR3 region: CATSTGTGLHTEAFF. Written as DNA, the CDR3 is TGTGCCACCAGCACTGGGACAGGGTTGCACACTGAAGCTTTCTTT.